This T cell receptor (beta chain) emerged from a study of cytomegalovirus exposure and HLA in healthy donors. Study findings and constraints: For most TCR sequences rarity was the rule, although some public TCRs occurred in many donors.

PCR amplification relied on 60 Vbeta primers (plus 13 Jbeta primers). Clones were sequenced by immunoSEQ multiplex PCR, and TCRdb holds only the in-frame ones, with some missing. This table holds about 200,000 clones, around 73% found once. In the case of this clone: Its antigen is still unknown.

CDR3 length: 15 amino acids. Germline CDR1 reads SGHNT; CDR2 reads YYREEE (reference sequence). V lost 5 bases to trimming and J lost 0 bases, with 9 bases between them. Healthy people donating bone marrow made up the donors. The TCR was taken from a male donor in good health and CMV-seronegative. The sequencing sample was made of PBMCs. This chain links TRBV5-4 with TRBJ2-6; D unclear. CDR3 DNA sequence: TGTGCCAGCAGACATACCCCCTCTGGGGCCAACGTCCTGACTTTC. It specifies CASRHTPSGANVLTF.